These 26 T cell receptor beta chains came from one sample sequenced in a study of T cells in narcolepsy. Libraries were prepared by immunoSEQ multiplex PCR; TCRdb keeps only in-frame clonotypes and omits some of them. The data hold some 30,000 clones, with 75% to 90% observed a single time. Material: memory (CD45RA-) CD4+ T cells from blood. These receptors originate from a human donor in good health.

The V and J genes are TRBV11-2 and TRBJ2-5; D is unresolved. This CDR3 has 13 amino acids. The V end lost 1 base, the J end lost 5 bases, and 8 bases lay between the germline ends. Per germline, CDR1 SGHAT and CDR2 FQNNGV. Here the CDR3 reads CASSLVVYETQYF. CDR3 in DNA: TGTGCCAGCAGCTTAGTTGTGTATGAGACCCAGTACTTC.

The chain recombines TRBV9 with TRBJ2-1; tentatively, D is TRBD1 or TRBD2 (5 bases each). CDR3 length equals 13 residues. V dropped 1 base and J dropped 9 bases, with 11 bases sitting between them. Germline V gives CDR1 SGDLS, CDR2 YYNGEE. DNA for the CDR3: TGTGCCAGCAGCGTATCTGCGAGGGGTGAGCAGTTCTTC. Protein: CASSVSARGEQFF.

V gene TRBV30 combines with J gene TRBJ1-2, with TRBD1 identical over 7 bases. CDR1 is GTSNPN, CDR2 SVGIG, per germline (reference sequence). The CDR3 is 14 residues long. J was trimmed by 7 bases and V by 3 bases; bases with no gene match: 11. The CDR3 sequence is CAWSRNRGPGGYTF. CDR3 DNA: TGTGCCTGGAGCCGTAACAGGGGCCCGGGTGGCTACACCTTC.

This clone was observed a single time. The chain is built from TRBV2 and TRBJ2-7; D may correspond to TRBD1 or TRBD2 (5 bases each). Trimming took off 4 bases at V and 4 bases at J, with 11 bases between the two ends. The CDR3 is made up of 13 amino acids. Germline loops: CDR1 SNHLY, CDR2 FYNNEI. CDR3 residues: CASSAGRSYEQYF. CDR3 sequence (DNA): TGTGCCAGCAGTGCGGGACGGAGTTACGAGCAGTACTTC.

CDR3: CASSKRDSKETQYF. CDR3 nucleotide sequence: TGTGCCAGCAGTAAAAGGGATTCTAAGGAGACCCAGTACTTC. The chain carries TRBV6-6 and TRBJ2-5; no definite D call. V lost 5 bases and J 5 bases, leaving 15 bases between the germline ends. The CDR3 runs to 14 residues. CDR1 and CDR2 from the germline V gene are MNHNY and SVGAGI (reference sequence).

This chain joins TRBV19 and TRBJ1-6, with D possibly being TRBD1 (6 bases). The germline V gene has CDR1 LNHDA and CDR2 SQIVND (reference sequence). This CDR3 comprises 13 residues. The V and J ends lost 4 bases and 8 bases respectively, with 9 bases between them. The CDR3 loop reads CASSTGQYSPLHF. The CDR3 DNA follows: TGTGCCAGTAGTACCGGACAGTATTCACCCCTCCACTTT. The full variable domain, in which reference TRBV19 and TRBJ1-6 provide the parts outside the CDR3, is DGGITQSPKYLFRKEGQNVTLSCEQNLNHDAMYWYRQDPGQGLRLIYYSQIVNDFQKGDIAEGYSVSREKKESFPLTVTSAQKNPTAFYLCASSTGQYSPLHFGNGTRLTVT.

This clone was observed once. This chain uses TRBV5-1 with TRBJ2-2, with a possible D match to TRBD2 (5 bases). CDR1 is SGHRS, CDR2 YFSETQ, per germline. The CDR3 has 12 residues. With 5 bases removed from V and 6 bases from J, the gap between germline ends came to 8 bases. CDR3 coding DNA: TGCGCCAGCAGACTAGTGTCCGGGGAGCTGTTTTTT. Translation: CASRLVSGELFF. The whole variable domain, filled in from reference TRBV5-1 and TRBJ2-2, reads KAGVTQTPRYLIKTRGQQVTLSCSPISGHRSVSWYQQTPGQGLQFLFEYFSETQRNKGNFPGRFSGRQFSNSRSEMNVSTLELGDSALYLCASRLVSGELFFGEGSRLTVL.

This chain uses TRBV7-2 with TRBJ2-7, with a possible D match to TRBD1 (5 bases). Germline CDR1 reads SGHTA; CDR2 reads FQGNSA. V lost 1 base and J 6 bases, leaving 7 bases between the germline ends. The CDR3 has 12 residues. CDR3 amino acids: CASSLDQGEQYF. CDR3 DNA sequence: TGTGCCAGCAGCTTAGATCAGGGCGAGCAGTACTTC.

This clone has a single count. The chain employs TRBV11-2 and TRBJ2-1; 7 nucleotides align to TRBD2. The CDR3 has 12 amino acids. Germline CDR1 SGHAT, CDR2 FQNNGV. V gave up 5 bases and J gave up 8 bases; unmatched junction bases: 3. For the CDR3, the DNA is TGTGCCAGCAGCACGGGGGGTGATGAGCAGTTCTTC. Residues: CASSTGGDEQFF.

This chain connects TRBV4-3 to TRBJ2-1; 8 nucleotides agree with TRBD2. V shed 1 base, J shed 9 bases, and the junction held 5 bases outside the gene matches. The CDR3 extends over 14 amino acids. The germline V gene has CDR1 LGHNA and CDR2 YSLEER. CDR3 sequence: CASSQGGLAGEQFF. The CDR3 DNA reads as TGCGCCAGCAGCCAAGGGGGTCTAGCGGGTGAGCAGTTCTTC.

The chain recombines TRBV15 with TRBJ1-6; no reliable D call. V lost 8 bases and J 10 bases, leaving 15 bases between the germline ends. The CDR3 runs to 13 residues. Per germline, CDR1 LNHNV and CDR2 YYDKDF (reference sequence). CDR3 residues: CATEEGRGSPLHF. The CDR3 bases are TGTGCCACCGAGGAAGGGCGAGGGTCACCCCTCCACTTT.

This clone was picked up a small number of times. This chain uses TRBV6-6 with TRBJ2-7; the match to TRBD1 covers 8 bases. This CDR3 comprises 13 residues. Per the germline V gene, CDR1 is MNHNY and CDR2 is SVGAGI (reference sequence). V gave up 6 bases and J gave up 4 bases; unmatched junction bases: 5. DNA for the CDR3: TGTGCCAGCAGCTTAGGGACAGGATACGAGCAGTACTTC. This encodes CASSLGTGYEQYF.

This sequence joins TRBV7-2 and TRBJ2-7; 8 bases agree with TRBD1. Germline V gives CDR1 SGHTA, CDR2 FQGNSA. This CDR3 contains 14 residues. Unmatched junction bases numbered 6, after V lost 4 bases and J lost 4 bases. The CDR3 DNA sequence: TGTGCCAGCAGCTCGACAGGGGCGGCGTACGAGCAGTACTTC. Its translation is CASSSTGAAYEQYF.

In DNA form, the CDR3 reads TGTGCCAGCAGCTTAGGTCAGGGAAGGGGAACTGAAGCTTTCTTT. Protein: CASSLGQGRGTEAFF. J is TRBJ1-1 and V is TRBV7-2; D is perhaps TRBD1 (5 bases). V dropped 1 base and J dropped 5 bases, with 14 bases sitting between them. The CDR3 length is 15 residues. Germline loops: CDR1 SGHTA, CDR2 FQGNSA.

The chain couples TRBV4-3 to TRBJ2-3; D is possibly TRBD1 or TRBD2 (5 bases each). The CDR3 has 21 residues. Per germline, CDR1 LGHNA and CDR2 YSLEER. With 1 base removed from V and 0 bases from J, the gap between germline ends came to 26 bases. CDR3 sequence reads: CASSQANLGVGHGTSTDTQYF. For the CDR3, the DNA is TGCGCCAGCAGCCAAGCCAACCTGGGGGTGGGGCACGGCACGAGCACAGATACGCAGTATTTT.

This clone was seen only a few times. The chain recombines TRBV19 with TRBJ1-1, with D perhaps TRBD1 (6 bases). Deletions cut 7 bases from V and 1 base from J, with 19 bases between. The germline gives CDR1 LNHDA, CDR2 SQIVND (reference sequence). This CDR3 has 16 residues. The CDR3: CASTTRGGLENTEAFF. For the CDR3, the DNA is TGTGCCAGTACCACAAGGGGGGGGCTTGAGAACACTGAAGCTTTCTTT.

The rearrangement joins TRBV19 to TRBJ1-2, with 12 bases fitting TRBD1. The CDR3 covers 13 residues. Germline V gene sequence: CDR1 LNHDA, CDR2 SQIVND (reference sequence). The J segment lost 7 bases and the V segment lost 9 bases, leaving 6 bases of the junction unmatched. The chain's CDR3 is CASGTGGIGGYTF. DNA for the CDR3: TGTGCCAGCGGGACAGGGGGCATCGGTGGCTACACCTTC.

The chain joins TRBV6-5 to TRBJ2-1; 7 nucleotides agree with TRBD2. The V and J ends lost 6 bases and 8 bases, in that order; junction bases with no gene match: 4. The CDR3 length is 12 residues. Germline-derived CDR1 and CDR2 are MNHEY and SVGAGI. The CDR3 protein is CASSPGRHEQFF. In nucleotides, the CDR3 is TGTGCCAGCAGCCCCGGGAGGCATGAGCAGTTCTTC.

The chain recombines TRBV29-1 with TRBJ2-2; 9 nucleotides line up with TRBD1. Germline V lookup: CDR1 SQVTM, CDR2 ANQGSEA. The V and J ends lost 4 bases and 7 bases, in that order; junction bases with no gene match: 13. This CDR3 has 16 residues. CDR3 in amino acids: CSVGGTGTGSNGELFF. CDR3 sequence (DNA): TGCAGCGTTGGGGGAACCGGGACAGGGAGTAACGGGGAGCTGTTTTTT.

This clone occurred once. Other DNA sequences in the sample encode the same CDR3. V gene TRBV6-6 combines with J gene TRBJ2-3; D is unclear. The germline CDR1 and CDR2 sequences are MNHNY and SVGAGI (reference sequence). With 0 bases removed from V and 5 bases from J, the gap between germline ends came to 9 bases. The CDR3 is 14 residues long. The DNA for the CDR3 is TGTGCCAGCAGTTACTCGCTTTTCGGAGATACGCAGTATTTT. Amino acid sequence: CASSYSLFGDTQYF.

The gene calls are TRBV7-2 and TRBJ2-5, with 8 bases matching TRBD2. J gave up 4 bases and V 0 bases, and 7 bases lay outside the gene matches. This CDR3 is built from 16 residues. Germline V gene data show CDR1 as SGHTA and CDR2 as FQGNSA. This CDR3 reads CASSLAPGGQRETQYF. CDR3 sequence (DNA): TGTGCCAGCAGCTTAGCGCCGGGAGGGCAGAGAGAGACCCAGTACTTC.

The V gene is TRBV28, the J gene TRBJ1-5, with TRBD1 as a possible D gene (5 bases). CDR1 is MDHEN, CDR2 SYDVKM, per germline. V dropped 2 bases and J dropped 2 bases, with 10 bases sitting between them. The CDR3 totals 15 residues. Here the CDR3 DNA reads TGTGCCAGCAGTTTAAGCCTGGGGGGCAATCAGCCCCAGCATTTT. This sequence encodes CASSLSLGGNQPQHF. The variable domain in full, completed from reference TRBV28 and TRBJ1-5, reads DVKVTQSSRYLVKRTGEKVFLECVQDMDHENMFWYRQDPGLGLRLIYFSYDVKMKEKGDIPEGYSVSREKKERFSLILESASTNQTSMYLCASSLSLGGNQPQHFGDGTRLSIL.

The chain couples TRBV7-2 to TRBJ2-7, with TRBD2 matching over 13 bases. Unmatched junction bases numbered 9, after V lost 0 bases and J lost 4 bases. Germline loops: CDR1 SGHTA, CDR2 FQGNSA. The CDR3 length is 18 residues. CDR3 in DNA: TGTGCCAGCAGCTTAGCCCCGGGACTAGCGGGGCGAAATTACGAGCAGTACTTC. Its translation: CASSLAPGLAGRNYEQYF.

The V gene is TRBV6-1, the J gene TRBJ2-5; possible D gene TRBD1, 5 bases. CDR1 and CDR2 from the germline V gene are MNHNS and SASEGT. Trimming took 3 bases from V and 11 from J, leaving 16 bases between them. The CDR3 sequence is 13 residues long. This chain's CDR3 is CASSDQGRSWQYF. The CDR3 bases are TGTGCCAGCAGTGACCAGGGTCGGTCGTGGCAGTACTTC.

V and J are TRBV5-1 and TRBJ1-2, with 7 bases that match TRBD1. V shed 0 bases, J shed 2 bases, and the junction held 4 bases outside the gene matches. The CDR3 runs 15 residues. CDR1 and CDR2 (germline): SGHRS, YFSETQ. CDR3 in DNA: TGCGCCAGCAGCTTGGGGGACAGTTCAAACTATGGCTACACCTTC. It is translated as CASSLGDSSNYGYTF.

The V and J genes are TRBV19 and TRBJ2-3; 7 nucleotides agree with TRBD2. CDR3 length: 15 amino acids. The trim removed 9 bases at V and 5 bases at J, leaving 14 bases unmatched. Germline-derived CDR1 and CDR2 are LNHDA and SQIVND (reference sequence). CDR3 protein: CASSRGSSGLDTQYF. In DNA, the CDR3 is TGTGCCAGCAGCCGCGGGAGCTCGGGACTAGATACGCAGTATTTT. The variable domain in full, completed from reference TRBV19 and TRBJ2-3, reads DGGITQSPKYLFRKEGQNVTLSCEQNLNHDAMYWYRQDPGQGLRLIYYSQIVNDFQKGDIAEGYSVSREKKESFPLTVTSAQKNPTAFYLCASSRGSSGLDTQYFGPGTRLTVL.